Below, 19 T cell receptor beta chains from the same sample are listed, as sequenced in a study of sequential checkpoint blockade in melanoma. TCRdb keeps only in-frame clones here, not all; method: immunoSEQ multiplex PCR. The sample includes under 5,000 clones, about 78% of them seen just once. Treatment indicated: randomized to nivolumab then ipilimumab (arm A) or the reverse (arm B). Material: CD8+ T cells sorted from blood (inferred from file names), obtained from a patient given nivolumab and ipilimumab in sequence. These receptor sequences come from a human donor with melanoma.

J is TRBJ2-1 and V is TRBV4-2; 8 positions agree with TRBD2. Germline-derived CDR1 and CDR2 are LGHNA and YNFKEQ. The CDR3 totals 16 residues. After removal of 0 bases from V and 6 bases from J, the junction contained 7 bases not matched to a gene. Here the CDR3 DNA reads TGTGCCAGCAGCCAAGATAGATCCCTAGCGGGCAATGAGCAGTTCTTC. It translates to CASSQDRSLAGNEQFF.

The gene calls are TRBV4-1 and TRBJ1-5; D might be TRBD1 (6 bases). Looked up from germline, CDR1 is MGHRA and CDR2 is YSYEKL. Trimming took off 0 bases at V and 7 bases at J, with 13 bases between the two ends. The CDR3 has 15 residues. The chain's CDR3 is CASSQDVQGRQPQHF. The CDR3 DNA follows: TGCGCCAGCAGCCAAGATGTGCAGGGGAGACAGCCCCAGCATTTT.

This sequence joins TRBV5-5 and TRBJ2-7; 7 positions agree with TRBD1. In germline, CDR1 is SGHKS, CDR2 YYEKEE (reference sequence). The CDR3 is 16 residues long. The junction had 13 bases not matched to a gene; V was cut back by 4 bases and J by 3 bases. Here the CDR3 reads CASSQDSWAGGYEQYF. Written as DNA, the CDR3 is TGTGCCAGCAGCCAAGATTCGTGGGCAGGGGGCTACGAGCAGTACTTC.

This clone was recorded a few times. The genes are TRBV28 and TRBJ1-2, with D possibly being TRBD1 (5 bases). CDR1 and CDR2 (germline): MDHEN, SYDVKM. CDR3 size: 15 residues. V lost 5 bases and J lost 8, with 21 bases in between. CDR3 DNA: TGTGCCAGCAGTGATACGACAACAGGAATCTGGGGCTACACCTTC. Protein: CASSDTTTGIWGYTF.

The CDR3 nucleotides read TGTGCCAGCAGTCCTAGCGGGGCCAGCTCCTACGAGCAGTACTTC. Translated, it gives CASSPSGASSYEQYF. This chain joins TRBV6-5 and TRBJ2-7, with 9 bases identical to TRBD2. The CDR3 consists of 15 residues. Trimming removed 5 bases from V and 0 bases from J; junction bases left unmatched: 5. Germline-derived CDR1 and CDR2 are MNHEY and SVGAGI.

The CDR3 sequence: CASPRQGSYNSPLHF. The CDR3 nucleotides read TGTGCCAGCCCCCGACAGGGCTCCTATAATTCACCCCTCCACTTT. The chain uses TRBV6-4 and TRBJ1-6, with 7 bases that match TRBD1. The CDR3 runs 15 residues. The germline V gene encodes CDR1 MRHNA and CDR2 SNTAGT. The J segment lost 0 bases and the V segment lost 8 bases, leaving 4 bases of the junction unmatched.

This clone appeared once. The V call is TRBV7-9, the J call TRBJ1-2; D possibly corresponds to TRBD1 (6 bases). Germline loops: CDR1 SEHNR, CDR2 FQNEAQ (reference sequence). The CDR3 length is 13 residues. Trimming stripped 5 bases from V and 6 bases from J, with 13 bases between. In DNA, the CDR3 is TGTGCCAGCAGCCCAGGCACAGGGAATGGCTACACCTTC. This codes for CASSPGTGNGYTF.

J is TRBJ2-7 and V is TRBV10-1, with 10 nucleotides matching TRBD2. There are 18 residues in the CDR3. With V trimmed by 2 bases and J by 3 bases, 13 bases remained unmatched. Germline values: CDR1 WNHNN, CDR2 SYGVQD (reference sequence). The CDR3 nucleotides are TGCGCCAGCAGTGAGCTAAGGAGTGGAGCGGGGGGGCACTACGAGCAGTACTTC. It encodes CASSELRSGAGGHYEQYF.

The chain has TRBV9 and TRBJ1-1, with 9 bases matching TRBD1. Germline trimming cut 4 bases from V and 11 bases from J; bases unmatched to any gene: 9. CDR1 and CDR2 from the germline V gene are SGDLS and YYNGEE. The CDR3 spans 13 residues. CDR3 nucleotide sequence: TGTGCCAGCAGCAGTCCCGGGACAGGGTACGCTTTCTTT. Translating it yields CASSSPGTGYAFF.

The rearrangement joins TRBV7-7 to TRBJ1-2; TRBD1 matches 8 bases. The ends lost 3 bases at V and 0 bases at J; junction bases unmatched: 6. CDR3 size: 16 residues. Germline CDR1 is SSHAT and CDR2 is FNYEAQ (reference sequence). The CDR3 nucleotides are TGTGCCAGCAGCTTGGCAGGGGGCTATCCTAACTATGGCTACACCTTC. Its translation: CASSLAGGYPNYGYTF. The variable domain in full, completed from reference TRBV7-7 and TRBJ1-2, reads GAGVSQSPRYKVTKRGQDVTLRCDPISSHATLYWYQQALGQGPEFLTYFNYEAQPDKSGLPSDRFSAERPEGSISTLTIQRTEQRDSAMYRCASSLAGGYPNYGYTFGSGTRLTVV.

The rearrangement joins TRBV6-4 to TRBJ2-1, with 10 nucleotides matching TRBD1. Trimming at V came to 8 bases and at J to 9 bases, leaving 10 bases not matched to a gene. This CDR3 has 14 residues. Germline V lookup: CDR1 MRHNA, CDR2 SNTAGT. CDR3: CASRGTGDSGEQFF. Here the CDR3 DNA reads TGTGCCAGCCGCGGGACAGGGGATTCGGGTGAGCAGTTCTTC.

By frequency in the sample, this clone is medium-sized. This chain joins TRBV6-4 and TRBJ2-1; no firm D call. Trimming took 4 bases from V and 5 from J, leaving 9 bases between them. CDR3 length: 13 residues. Germline CDR1 is MRHNA and CDR2 is SNTAGT. The CDR3 nucleotides read TGTGCCAGCAGTGCCCTACTACACAATGAGCAGTTCTTC. This sequence encodes CASSALLHNEQFF.

This clone has just one count. The chain carries TRBV30 and TRBJ2-7; D is unresolved. Germline V gene data show CDR1 as GTSNPN and CDR2 as SVGIG (reference sequence). This CDR3 comprises 11 residues. The V end was cut by 0 bases, the J end by 5 bases, with 5 bases between. The CDR3 region has the DNA TGTGCCTGGAGTGTGGGCCACGAGCAGTACTTC. Its translation: CAWSVGHEQYF.

In this sample, this clone turned up once. The gene calls are TRBV5-1 and TRBJ2-7; TRBD1 might be the D (6 bases). Per germline, CDR1 SGHRS and CDR2 YFSETQ. The CDR3 runs to 17 residues. Between the trimmed V and J ends, which lost 3 bases and 5 bases, there was a span of 24 bases. The CDR3 spells CASSSPEGFRGSDEQYF. In DNA form, the CDR3 reads TGCGCCAGCAGCTCGCCTGAGGGTTTCAGGGGTTCTGACGAGCAGTACTTC.

Here the CDR3 reads CASSLATVYEQYF. Here the CDR3 DNA reads TGTGCCAGCAGCTTAGCCACGGTCTACGAGCAGTACTTC. The chain combines TRBV11-2 with TRBJ2-7; D unclear. Germline lookup yields CDR1 SGHAT and CDR2 FQNNGV. The germline V and J ends were trimmed by 1 base and 3 bases, with 7 bases remaining between them. CDR3 length: 13 amino acids.

This clone showed up just a few times. This sequence joins TRBV7-2 and TRBJ2-7; unclear D gene. The length of the CDR3 is 14 residues. Germline V gives CDR1 SGHTA, CDR2 FQGNSA. Trimming left V 1 base short and J 0 bases short, with 7 bases between. For the CDR3, the DNA is TGTGCCAGCAGCTTAGAAAGGAGCTCCTACGAGCAGTACTTC. It encodes CASSLERSSYEQYF. Filled out from reference TRBV7-2 and TRBJ2-7, the complete variable domain reads GAGVSQSPSNKVTEKGKDVELRCDPISGHTALYWYRQSLGQGLEFLIYFQGNSAPDKSGLPSDRFSAERTGGSVSTLTIQRTQQEDSAVYLCASSLERSSYEQYFGPGTRLTVT.

This clone has only one observation. V and J are TRBV6-1 and TRBJ2-2; 7 nucleotides match TRBD2. CDR1 MNHNS and CDR2 SASEGT come from the germline V gene. The CDR3 is 15 residues long. J was trimmed by 7 bases and V by 2 bases; bases with no gene match: 7. CDR3 residues: CASSEFLGRGGELFF. The CDR3 coding sequence is TGTGCCAGCAGTGAATTCCTGGGGAGGGGCGGGGAGCTGTTTTTT.

The chain employs TRBV19 and TRBJ1-6; TRBD1 agrees at 10 bases. CDR3 length: 16 residues. V was clipped by 3 bases and J by 11 bases; unmatched bases: 10. The germline CDR1 and CDR2 sequences are LNHDA and SQIVND (reference sequence). The CDR3 is CASSIGDRGLGTPLHF. CDR3 coding DNA: TGTGCCAGTAGTATTGGGGACAGGGGCCTGGGGACACCCCTCCACTTT.

The V call is TRBV4-3, the J call TRBJ2-1; TRBD2 agrees at 9 bases. Germline trimming cut 3 bases from V and 4 bases from J; bases unmatched to any gene: 7. Germline V gene sequence: CDR1 LGHNA, CDR2 YSLEER. The CDR3 covers 16 residues. DNA of the CDR3: TGCGCCAGCAGCCACGATAGCGGGAGCGGGTACAATGAGCAGTTCTTC. Its protein product is CASSHDSGSGYNEQFF.